This T cell receptor (beta chain) was found in a study of T cell repertoires in cytomegalovirus infection. Overall study findings and caveats: The cumulative frequency of public TCR beta families identified carriers of CMV plus the relevant HLA.

Ten or more counts support this clonotype. The target antigen is unknown. CDR1 and CDR2 (germline): SGHRS, YFSETQ. After removal of 4 bases from V and 4 bases from J, the junction contained 6 bases not matched to a gene. CDR3 size: 15 residues. TCRdb redid the calling of the reads with MiXCR, one entry per CDR3 protein. This sample has a few hundred thousand distinct CDR3 sequences, with approximately 8.3% found just once. This chain links TRBV5-1 with TRBJ2-7; 12 bases agree with TRBD1. The sequence derives from a human donor in good health (CMV status not recorded). Some clones in this sample may be carry-over from other donors' samples. The specimen sequenced was PBMCs. The chain's CDR3 is CASSRGTGGSYEQYF. The CDR3 coding sequence is TGCGCCAGCAGCCGAGGGACAGGGGGCTCATACGAGCAGTACTTC.